These 31 T cell receptor beta chains share one sample of origin, sequenced in a study of chemoradiotherapy in HPV16-positive cancers. TCRdb's table, derived via immunoSEQ multiplex PCR, lists solely in-frame clones and lacks some. The sample includes under 5,000 clones, roughly 80% of them seen just once. Sample collection occurred from a patient who underwent chemoradiotherapy. The receptors were gathered from a human donor with HPV-associated anogenital cancer.

The chain combines TRBV19 with TRBJ1-1; D perhaps matches TRBD1 (5 bases). This CDR3 has 15 amino acids. Germline values: CDR1 LNHDA, CDR2 SQIVND (reference sequence). V was cut by 7 bases and J by 6 bases, with 21 bases left in between. The CDR3 coding sequence is TGTGCCAGTATAAACCGACCGGCCGCGGGGGCTGAAGCTTTCTTT. Its protein is CASINRPAAGAEAFF. Drawing the rest from reference TRBV19 and TRBJ1-1, the complete variable domain is DGGITQSPKYLFRKEGQNVTLSCEQNLNHDAMYWYRQDPGQGLRLIYYSQIVNDFQKGDIAEGYSVSREKKESFPLTVTSAQKNPTAFYLCASINRPAAGAEAFFGQGTRLTVV.

The J gene is TRBJ1-1, the V gene TRBV4-1; D is undetermined. Per the germline V gene, CDR1 is MGHRA and CDR2 is YSYEKL. This CDR3 region has 14 residues. The V end was cut by 4 bases, the J end by 2 bases, with 11 bases between. CDR3 in DNA: TGCGCCAGCAGCCTATCGATCCCAAACACTGAAGCTTTCTTT. This translates into CASSLSIPNTEAFF.

The V and J genes are TRBV12-5 and TRBJ2-7; D not resolved. V lost 0 bases to trimming and J lost 3 bases, with 18 bases between them. Per the germline V gene, CDR1 is LGHNT and CDR2 is FRNRAP. The CDR3 consists of 17 residues. The CDR3 region is CASGLVFPLLRFYEQYF. CDR3 in DNA: TGTGCTAGTGGTTTGGTATTCCCCCTACTCAGATTCTACGAGCAGTACTTC. The full variable domain, in which reference TRBV12-5 and TRBJ2-7 provide the parts outside the CDR3, is DARVTQTPRHKVTEMGQEVTMRCQPILGHNTVFWYRQTMMQGLELLAYFRNRAPLDDSGMPKDRFSAEMPDATLATLKIQPSEPRDSAVYFCASGLVFPLLRFYEQYFGPGTRLTVT.

J is TRBJ2-3 and V is TRBV6-4; tentatively, D is TRBD2 (7 bases). The germline V gene has CDR1 MRHNA and CDR2 SNTAGT. Trimming cost V 2 bases and J 2 bases, with 8 bases left between them. The CDR3 extends over 14 amino acids. In nucleotides, the CDR3 is TGTGCCAGCAGTGACGGGGGGGCCACAGATACGCAGTATTTT. Encoded protein: CASSDGGATDTQYF.

The chain recombines TRBV5-4 with TRBJ1-2, with a weak D call TRBD1 (6 bases). The CDR3 runs to 14 residues. From germline, CDR1 is SGHNT and CDR2 YYREEE (reference sequence). The ends were cut back, 4 bases at V and 8 bases at J, with 18 bases in the middle. CDR3 nucleotides: TGTGCCAGCAGCCGGGTCGACAGGACGGAAGGCTACACCTTC. Its translation: CASSRVDRTEGYTF.

The rearrangement joins TRBV14 to TRBJ1-6; 7 bases align to TRBD1. Germline V CDR1 and CDR2: SGHDN, FVKESK. The CDR3 totals 15 residues. The V gene end was trimmed by 7 bases and the J gene end by 4 bases; junction bases not matched to a gene: 7. CDR3 residues: CASTGQEYYNSPLHF. CDR3 DNA: TGTGCCAGCACCGGACAGGAATATTATAATTCACCCCTCCACTTT.

The chain combines TRBV5-6 with TRBJ2-3, with unresolved D. This CDR3 has 12 residues. Germline loops: CDR1 SGHDT, CDR2 YYEEEE. The V end was cut by 3 bases, the J end by 1 base, with 3 bases between. CDR3 sequence (DNA): TGTGCCAGCAGCTCAGGCACAGATACGCAGTATTTT. This sequence encodes CASSSGTDTQYF.

J is TRBJ1-2 and V is TRBV10-3; D gene unclear. The germline V and J ends were trimmed by 3 bases and 2 bases, with 13 bases remaining between them. CDR1 is ENHRY and CDR2 is SYGVKD in the germline V gene. There are 15 residues in the CDR3. CDR3 sequence reads: CAISDLEGTNYGYTF. The CDR3, as DNA: TGTGCCATCAGTGACCTCGAGGGCACCAACTATGGCTACACCTTC.

The genes are TRBV6-5 and TRBJ2-7; D not resolved. This CDR3 region has 14 residues. Deletions cut 2 bases from V and 2 bases from J, with 10 bases between. Germline V gene lookup returns CDR1 MNHEY and CDR2 SVGAGI. This chain's CDR3 is CASSYHHPPYEQYF. CDR3 DNA: TGTGCCAGCAGTTACCATCATCCCCCCTACGAGCAGTACTTC.

The rearrangement links TRBV7-9 to TRBJ1-5, with TRBD1 as a possible D gene (6 bases). CDR3 size: 17 residues. Germline V gene data show CDR1 as SEHNR and CDR2 as FQNEAQ (reference sequence). V was pared by 5 bases and J by 3 bases, with 20 bases between. The CDR3 protein is CASSASTGRGTNQPQHF. The DNA for the CDR3 is TGTGCCAGCAGCGCAAGTACAGGGAGGGGAACCAATCAGCCCCAGCATTTT. Variable domain in full (rest from reference TRBV7-9 and TRBJ1-5): DTGVSQNPRHKITKRGQNVTFRCDPISEHNRLYWYRQTLGQGPEFLTYFQNEAQLEKSRLLSDRFSAERPKGSFSTLEIQRTEQGDSAMYLCASSASTGRGTNQPQHFGDGTRLSIL.

This chain uses TRBV28 with TRBJ1-2, with unresolved D. The germline V gene has CDR1 MDHEN and CDR2 SYDVKM. V was cut by 3 bases and J by 4 bases, with 3 bases left in between. There are 11 residues in the CDR3. CDR3 nucleotides: TGTGCCAGCAGTTTCGTCTATGGCTACACCTTC. Residues: CASSFVYGYTF.

This chain links TRBV2 with TRBJ1-1; D gene unclear. CDR1 is SNHLY, CDR2 FYNNEI, per germline. Trimming removed 5 bases at V and 1 base at J, with 11 bases between. The length of the CDR3 is 14 residues. CDR3 region: CASSKESGNTEAFF. DNA for the CDR3: TGTGCCAGCAGTAAAGAGTCAGGGAACACTGAAGCTTTCTTT. Full variable domain (remainder filled in from reference TRBV2 and TRBJ1-1): EPEVTQTPSHQVTQMGQEVILRCVPISNHLYFYWYRQILGQKVEFLVSFYNNEISEKSEIFDDQFSVERPDGSNFTLKIRSTKLEDSAMYFCASSKESGNTEAFFGQGTRLTVV.

This clone was observed a handful of times. The J gene is TRBJ2-2, the V gene TRBV6-5; D may be TRBD2 (7 bases). CDR1 is MNHEY and CDR2 is SVGAGI in the germline V gene. The V end lost 8 bases, the J end lost 4 bases, and 14 bases lay between the germline ends. The CDR3 sequence is 14 residues long. The CDR3 DNA reads as TGTGCCAGCCGAAGGGGGGGGATCACCGGGGAGCTGTTTTTT. This sequence encodes CASRRGGITGELFF.

This chain connects TRBV7-2 to TRBJ2-3; TRBD1 is a possible D gene (5 bases). The CDR3 is 15 amino acids. CDR1 and CDR2 (germline): SGHTA, FQGNSA. Trimming cost V 0 bases and J 8 bases, with 15 bases left between them. CDR3 loop: CASSLAGVWGGTQYF. The CDR3 nucleotides read TGTGCCAGCAGCTTAGCAGGGGTTTGGGGTGGTACGCAGTATTTT. The full variable domain, in which reference TRBV7-2 and TRBJ2-3 provide the parts outside the CDR3, is GAGVSQSPSNKVTEKGKDVELRCDPISGHTALYWYRQSLGQGLEFLIYFQGNSAPDKSGLPSDRFSAERTGGSVSTLTIQRTQQEDSAVYLCASSLAGVWGGTQYFGPGTRLTVL.

This clone was found a few times. The V call is TRBV9, the J call TRBJ1-1; the D is unclear. Germline CDR1 SGDLS, CDR2 YYNGEE. The CDR3 has 15 residues. V shed 3 bases and J shed 4 bases, with 16 bases lying between them. This CDR3 is CASSASSRPGTEAFF. The CDR3 DNA sequence: TGTGCCAGCAGCGCCTCTTCCCGTCCGGGCACTGAAGCTTTCTTT.

J is TRBJ2-1 and V is TRBV19, with 8 bases that match TRBD2. Germline V CDR1 and CDR2: LNHDA, SQIVND (reference sequence). The CDR3 has 13 residues. The ends lost 5 bases at V and 7 bases at J; junction bases unmatched: 4. CDR3 residues: CASSLRGENEQFF. DNA for the CDR3: TGTGCCAGTAGTTTGCGGGGGGAAAATGAGCAGTTCTTC.

Regarding this clone: Within the sample, other DNA sequences also encode this same CDR3. The chain carries TRBV28 and TRBJ2-7, with 7 bases lining up with TRBD2. The germline V gene has CDR1 MDHEN and CDR2 SYDVKM. The CDR3 is 15 amino acids. V dropped 5 bases and J dropped 2; count of bases not matched to a gene: 9. Here the CDR3 reads CASSLGGWGTYEQYF. CDR3 in DNA: TGTGCCAGCAGTCTGGGGGGGTGGGGGACCTACGAGCAGTACTTC.

The chain is built from TRBV29-1 and TRBJ2-3; 8 nucleotides match TRBD1. This CDR3 is 13 amino acids long. Germline-derived CDR1 and CDR2 are SQVTM and ANQGSEA. Unmatched junction bases numbered 2, after V lost 4 bases and J lost 2 bases. CDR3 coding DNA: TGCAGCGTTGGGGACAGGACCACAGATACGCAGTATTTT. Encoded protein: CSVGDRTTDTQYF.

J is TRBJ2-1 and V is TRBV11-1, with 9 nucleotides matching TRBD2. Trimming cost V 3 bases and J 0 bases; bases outside gene matches: 6. CDR1 and CDR2 from the germline V gene are SGHAT and FQDESV (reference sequence). This CDR3 comprises 17 residues. The CDR3 nucleotides are TGTGCCAGCAGCTTCTATAGCGGGGGAGTCTCCTACAATGAGCAGTTCTTC. Its translation: CASSFYSGGVSYNEQFF.

In this sample, this clone turned up once. This chain joins TRBV19 and TRBJ2-1, with D unclear. Germline CDR1 and CDR2: LNHDA and SQIVND (reference sequence). The CDR3 totals 15 residues. V was cut by 3 bases and J by 1 base, with 10 bases left in between. In nucleotides, the CDR3 is TGTGCCAGTAGTATGAACCGGCTGTCCTACAATGAGCAGTTCTTC. Residues: CASSMNRLSYNEQFF.

This clone has a single count. The chain is built from TRBV19 and TRBJ1-5; D is perhaps TRBD1 (5 bases). The germline CDR1 and CDR2 sequences are LNHDA and SQIVND (reference sequence). Trimming shortened V by 1 base and J by 0 bases, and 16 bases separated the two germline ends. There are 18 residues in the CDR3. The CDR3 bases are TGTGCCAGTAGTATAGCGGCAGGGAATTTATATAGCAATCAGCCCCAGCATTTT. This gives the protein CASSIAAGNLYSNQPQHF.

V usage is TRBV4-3 and J usage is TRBJ1-4; D perhaps matches TRBD1 (5 bases). Looked up from germline, CDR1 is LGHNA and CDR2 is YSLEER. This CDR3 contains 16 residues. V was trimmed by 0 bases and J by 5 bases, leaving 13 bases between them. CDR3 residues: CASSQDLGRGNEKLFF. The CDR3 bases are TGCGCCAGCAGCCAAGATCTCGGTAGGGGAAATGAAAAACTGTTTTTT.

The J gene is TRBJ1-2, the V gene TRBV29-1; no reliable D call. V lost 6 bases and J lost 0, with 17 bases in between. This CDR3 spans 15 amino acids. Germline V gene lookup returns CDR1 SQVTM and CDR2 ANQGSEA. The CDR3 sequence: CSVGWWETSNYGYTF. As DNA, the CDR3 is TGCAGCGTCGGATGGTGGGAAACCTCTAACTATGGCTACACCTTC.

The V gene is TRBV9, the J gene TRBJ2-5; D may be TRBD1 or TRBD2 (6 bases each). The germline gives CDR1 SGDLS, CDR2 YYNGEE. This CDR3 is built from 14 residues. V lost 3 bases to trimming and J lost 9 bases, with 18 bases between them. The CDR3 DNA is TGTGCCAGCAGCGCACGGACTATTGGGGGCGCCCAGTACTTC. The encoded protein is CASSARTIGGAQYF. The full variable domain, its missing parts supplied by reference TRBV9 and TRBJ2-5, is DSGVTQTPKHLITATGQRVTLRCSPRSGDLSVYWYQQSLDQGLQFLIQYYNGEERAKGNILERFSAQQFPDLHSELNLSSLELGDSALYFCASSARTIGGAQYFGPGTRLLVL.

The genes are TRBV30 and TRBJ1-2; a weak D match, TRBD1 (6 bases). The V end was cut by 8 bases, the J end by 6 bases, with 22 bases between. CDR1 is GTSNPN, CDR2 SVGIG, per germline (reference sequence). The CDR3 has 14 amino acids. CDR3 in DNA: TGTGCCGGAGGGGGGCGGATGTGGCGCCATGGCTACACCTTC. Amino acids: CAGGGRMWRHGYTF. The complete variable domain, with remaining parts taken from reference TRBV30 and TRBJ1-2, reads SQTIHQWPATLVQPVGSPLSLECTVEGTSNPNLYWYRQAAGRGLQLLFYSVGIGQISSEVPQNLSASRPQDRQFILSSKKLLLSDSGFYLCAGGGRMWRHGYTFGSGTRLTVV.

The chain joins TRBV10-3 to TRBJ1-4, with 10 bases fitting TRBD1. With V trimmed by 10 bases and J by 12 bases, 11 bases remained unmatched. Germline loops: CDR1 ENHRY, CDR2 SYGVKD. The CDR3 has 13 residues. CDR3 sequence reads: CATNPFDRGQLFF. CDR3 nucleotides: TGTGCCACCAATCCCTTTGACAGGGGGCAACTGTTTTTT.

This chain links TRBV18 with TRBJ2-7; possible D gene TRBD2, 6 bases. The germline gives CDR1 KGHSH, CDR2 LQKENI. The CDR3 is 16 amino acids. V was pared by 3 bases and J by 2 bases, with 17 bases between. CDR3 residues: CASSPFAPSGAYEQYF. In DNA, the CDR3 is TGTGCCAGCTCACCGTTTGCCCCTTCGGGAGCCTACGAGCAGTACTTC.

This clone came up a few times. V and J are TRBV6-1 and TRBJ1-6; 9 bases fit TRBD1. The CDR3 totals 13 residues. With V trimmed by 10 bases and J by 7 bases, 5 bases remained unmatched. Germline V gives CDR1 MNHNS, CDR2 SASEGT. In DNA form, the CDR3 reads TGTGCCACCTCCGGGACAGGGAATTCACCCCTCCACTTT. This gives the protein CATSGTGNSPLHF.

The chain uses TRBV2 and TRBJ1-5; D unresolved. Germline V lookup: CDR1 SNHLY, CDR2 FYNNEI. The germline V and J ends were trimmed by 2 bases and 4 bases, with 12 bases remaining between them. This CDR3 is 15 amino acids long. The CDR3 region has the DNA TGTGCCAGCAGTGAACGCAGCACGTTTAATCAGCCCCAGCATTTT. Its translation is CASSERSTFNQPQHF.

This clone has just a few counts. The rearrangement uses TRBV28 and TRBJ2-2; D unclear. This CDR3 is built from 13 residues. Germline V gene lookup returns CDR1 MDHEN and CDR2 SYDVKM. The V and J ends lost 5 bases and 0 bases respectively, with 4 bases between them. The CDR3 loop reads CASSTSNTGELFF. CDR3 coding DNA: TGTGCCAGCAGTACCTCGAACACCGGGGAGCTGTTTTTT.

The rearrangement links TRBV28 to TRBJ1-1; tentatively, D is TRBD1 (5 bases). CDR3 length: 13 residues. Per the germline V gene, CDR1 is MDHEN and CDR2 is SYDVKM. Between the trimmed V and J ends, which lost 6 bases and 4 bases, there was a span of 12 bases. The CDR3 DNA reads as TGTGCCAGCAGCCCAGGGTGGGTCACTGAAGCTTTCTTT. Its translation is CASSPGWVTEAFF.